These 5 T cell receptor beta chains share one sample of origin, sequenced in a study of cytomegalovirus exposure and HLA in healthy donors (dated by TCRdb to 2017 to 2019). Receptor libraries were prepared by the immunoSEQ multiplex PCR assay. For the multiplex PCR, a mixture combining 60 forward primers for TCR Vbeta segments and 13 reverse primers for TCR Jbeta segments was used. In TCRdb, the immuneACCESS table is reduced to in-frame sequences with V and J assigned. These tables do not hold every clone; where another copy was compared, an unresolved V gene accounts for under half, and the others remain unexplained. Counted in this sample were about 190,000 clones; 74% of them appeared once. Roughly 2.8% of the sample is in the top ten clones. Material: PBMCs. The receptors were sampled from a woman aged 25 to 39 in good health and CMV-seropositive.

The chain has TRBV5-1 and TRBJ2-1; 14 nucleotides agree with TRBD2. Germline V lookup: CDR1 SGHRS, CDR2 YFSETQ. The V segment lost 0 bases and the J segment 2 bases; nucleotides outside the gene matches: 7. This CDR3 contains 19 residues. The chain's CDR3 is CASSLAGTSGSNPYNEQFF. Written as DNA, the CDR3 is TGCGCCAGCAGCTTGGCCGGGACTAGCGGGAGTAACCCCTACAATGAGCAGTTCTTC.

The V call is TRBV19, the J call TRBJ2-5; 9 bases fit TRBD1. The assigned J gene may be wrong: the sequence end matches TRBJ2-7 better. The CDR3 runs 13 residues. The V gene's germline CDR1 is LNHDA and CDR2 SQIVND (reference sequence). The CDR3 spells CASSITGGHEQYF. In DNA form, the CDR3 reads TGTGCCAGTAGTATAACAGGGGGCCACGAGCAGTACTTC.

The CDR3: CSAVRQYKAFF. CDR3 nucleotides: TGCAGTGCCGTCCGACAGTACAAAGCTTTCTTT. The chain recombines TRBV20-1 with TRBJ1-1, with D perhaps TRBD1 (5 bases). The V gene's germline CDR1 is DFQATT and CDR2 SNEGSKA (reference sequence). V was clipped by 6 bases and J by 9 bases, with 14 bases between them. The CDR3 runs 11 residues.

J is TRBJ2-5 and V is TRBV5-4, with 9 bases aligning to TRBD2. V lost 0 bases to trimming and J lost 5 bases; unmatched junction nucleotides: 5. Germline CDR1 is SGHNT and CDR2 is YYREEE (reference sequence). The CDR3 contains 15 residues. The CDR3 reads CASSLDSGRWETQYF. The CDR3 nucleotides are TGTGCCAGCAGCTTGGATAGCGGGAGATGGGAGACCCAGTACTTC.

This clone was seen once. The rearrangement uses TRBV11-2 and TRBJ2-1; 9 bases agree with TRBD2. The V gene's germline CDR1 is SGHAT and CDR2 FQNNGV. The CDR3 is made up of 15 amino acids. The V segment lost 6 bases and the J segment 6 bases; nucleotides outside the gene matches: 9. The CDR3 DNA reads as TGTGCCAGCAGGAAACTAGCGGGTTCCCCCAATGAGCAGTTCTTC. This gives the protein CASRKLAGSPNEQFF.